The 14 T cell receptor beta chains below all came from one sample that was sequenced in a study of vaccination effects on CD4 cells after COVID-19. These receptors are not linked to any known antigen. Repertoires were generated with immunoSEQ multiplex PCR, while TCRdb's copy carries only in-frame clones and drops some. The data contain approximately 29,000 clones, roughly 81% of them singletons. Having been cultured for about 10 days, the cells underwent CD4+ T cell isolation. Vaccination of participants consisted of two doses of either the BNT162b2 or mRNA-1273 vaccine. The sequencing used CD4+ T cells from PBMCs cultured without peptide, collected after COVID-19 vaccination. The receptor source for this set is a human donor who received a COVID-19 vaccine.

V usage is TRBV30 and J usage is TRBJ1-2, with D unclear. Germline lookup yields CDR1 GTSNPN and CDR2 SVGIG (reference sequence). V shed 3 bases and J shed 6 bases, with 5 bases lying between them. The CDR3 spans 10 residues. This CDR3 is CAWSKNGYTF. CDR3 sequence (DNA): TGTGCCTGGAGCAAAAATGGCTACACCTTC.

The chain recombines TRBV19 with TRBJ2-3; D is undetermined. V was shortened by 3 bases and J by 3 bases, with 10 bases between the two germline ends. The CDR3 has 14 residues. Germline assignment: CDR1 LNHDA and CDR2 SQIVND (reference sequence). The CDR3 region has the DNA TGTGCCAGTAGTATGGTCAGGAGAACAGATACGCAGTATTTT. Its protein product is CASSMVRRTDTQYF.

The rearrangement joins TRBV6-5 to TRBJ1-6; D remains ambiguous. The CDR3 loop spans 16 amino acids. Trimming left V 2 bases short and J 7 bases short, with 15 bases between. The V gene's germline CDR1 is MNHEY and CDR2 SVGAGI. CDR3 sequence (DNA): TGTGCCAGCAGTTACGGCATCTGGGTTGGAAATTCACCCCTCCACTTT. Amino acid sequence: CASSYGIWVGNSPLHF.

The chain recombines TRBV4-1 with TRBJ2-1, with TRBD2 as a possible D gene (6 bases). V lost 0 bases and J 2 bases, leaving 8 bases between the germline ends. The CDR3 length is 15 residues. Germline loops: CDR1 MGHRA, CDR2 YSYEKL. The CDR3 nucleotides read TGCGCCAGCAGCCAAGACCCGGGGGCCTACAATGAGCAGTTCTTC. It encodes CASSQDPGAYNEQFF.

V and J are TRBV30 and TRBJ1-2; D unclear. This CDR3 spans 12 amino acids. V shed 8 bases and J shed 6 bases, with 16 bases lying between them. Germline V gives CDR1 GTSNPN, CDR2 SVGIG (reference sequence). The CDR3: CAGPKTGNGYTF. The CDR3 DNA sequence: TGTGCCGGACCGAAGACGGGGAATGGCTACACCTTC.

The chain is built from TRBV5-1 and TRBJ2-2; TRBD2 matches 11 bases. V shed 6 bases, J shed 3 bases, and the junction held 16 bases outside the gene matches. The CDR3 is made up of 19 amino acids. Germline V gene sequence: CDR1 SGHRS, CDR2 YFSETQ. CDR3: CASTRRTVAGLADTGELFF. The CDR3, as DNA: TGCGCCAGCACCCGACGAACCGTTGCGGGACTAGCGGACACCGGGGAGCTGTTTTTT.

This chain uses TRBV7-2 with TRBJ2-3; 12 bases match TRBD2. Germline assignment: CDR1 SGHTA and CDR2 FQGNSA. The CDR3 contains 16 residues. Trimming cost V 4 bases and J 2 bases; bases outside gene matches: 4. The CDR3 sequence is CASSYPSGGATDTQYF. Written as DNA, the CDR3 is TGTGCCAGCAGCTACCCTAGCGGGGGGGCCACAGATACGCAGTATTTT. Variable domain in full (rest from reference TRBV7-2 and TRBJ2-3): GAGVSQSPSNKVTEKGKDVELRCDPISGHTALYWYRQSLGQGLEFLIYFQGNSAPDKSGLPSDRFSAERTGGSVSTLTIQRTQQEDSAVYLCASSYPSGGATDTQYFGPGTRLTVL.

The chain has TRBV4-3 and TRBJ2-5; no definite D call. With 0 bases removed from V and 2 bases from J, the gap between germline ends came to 10 bases. The CDR3 runs 15 residues. Germline V gene data show CDR1 as LGHNA and CDR2 as YSLEER. This chain's CDR3 is CASSQDYRLQETQYF. The CDR3 DNA sequence: TGCGCCAGCAGCCAAGATTACAGACTTCAAGAGACCCAGTACTTC.

J is TRBJ1-6 and V is TRBV19; D ambiguous. Trimming cost V 5 bases and J 10 bases, with 15 bases left between them. CDR3 length equals 14 residues. Germline V CDR1 and CDR2: LNHDA, SQIVND (reference sequence). CDR3 in DNA: TGTGCCAGTAGTCCGCCCGGTGGGCGGTCACCCCTCCACTTT. Translation: CASSPPGGRSPLHF. Supplemented by reference TRBV19 and TRBJ1-6, the full variable domain reads DGGITQSPKYLFRKEGQNVTLSCEQNLNHDAMYWYRQDPGQGLRLIYYSQIVNDFQKGDIAEGYSVSREKKESFPLTVTSAQKNPTAFYLCASSPPGGRSPLHFGNGTRLTVT.

V usage is TRBV29-1 and J usage is TRBJ2-2; 7 bases map to TRBD1. CDR3 length: 13 amino acids. V shed 6 bases and J 3 bases; nucleotides not matched to a gene: 4. The V gene's germline CDR1 is SQVTM and CDR2 ANQGSEA. CDR3 DNA: TGCAGCGTCCACAGGGGCGACACCGGGGAGCTGTTTTTT. Protein product: CSVHRGDTGELFF.

This chain joins TRBV19 and TRBJ1-4; D gene unclear. Looked up from germline, CDR1 is LNHDA and CDR2 is SQIVND (reference sequence). The V end lost 5 bases, the J end lost 6 bases, and 16 bases lay between the germline ends. CDR3 length: 15 amino acids. The CDR3 sequence: CASSLPRSSDEKLFF. The CDR3 DNA reads as TGTGCCAGTAGTCTCCCGAGGTCCTCGGATGAAAAACTGTTTTTT.

The chain recombines TRBV11-2 with TRBJ2-3; 9 bases line up with TRBD2. CDR1 is SGHAT, CDR2 FQNNGV, per germline. The length of the CDR3 is 17 residues. Germline trimming cut 2 bases from V and 4 bases from J; bases unmatched to any gene: 10. The DNA for the CDR3 is TGTGCCAGCAGCTTACGGGGCAGCGGGGGGCTCGCAGATACGCAGTATTTT. Translated, it gives CASSLRGSGGLADTQYF.

The chain recombines TRBV3-1 (or the pseudogene TRBV3-2) with TRBJ1-1, with D uncertain. The CDR3 consists of 14 residues. V lost 1 base, J lost 1 base, and 7 bases lay in between. Germline V gene sequence: CDR1 LGHDT, CDR2 YNNKEL (reference sequence). The CDR3 loop reads CASSQVGANTEAFF. In nucleotides, the CDR3 is TGTGCCAGCAGCCAAGTGGGTGCGAACACTGAAGCTTTCTTT.

The rearrangement joins TRBV19 to TRBJ2-1, with 8 bases aligning to TRBD2. Germline V CDR1 and CDR2: LNHDA, SQIVND (reference sequence). This CDR3 has 12 residues. V dropped 2 bases and J dropped 12; count of bases not matched to a gene: 3. CDR3 in amino acids: CASSIRGGWQFF. CDR3 sequence (DNA): TGTGCCAGTAGTATACGCGGGGGGTGGCAGTTCTTC.